The 8 T cell receptor beta chains below were found in one sample sequenced in a study of cytomegalovirus exposure and HLA in healthy donors. PCR used 60 Vbeta primers and 13 Jbeta primers. Produced via immunoSEQ multiplex PCR; TCRdb's table is partial and in-frame only. The sample holds roughly 130,000 clones; roughly 78% are singletons and the top ten take over 2.5%. Sequencing used PBMCs. The receptors were gathered from a male donor in good health and CMV-seronegative.

The V call is TRBV19, the J call TRBJ1-2, with 9 bases matching TRBD1. The germline V gene has CDR1 LNHDA and CDR2 SQIVND (reference sequence). This CDR3 is built from 15 residues. V shed 3 bases and J 8 bases; nucleotides not matched to a gene: 10. The CDR3 loop is CASSMTGTGWKGYTF. The CDR3 DNA follows: TGTGCCAGTAGTATGACCGGGACAGGGTGGAAAGGCTACACCTTC.

The sample holds one count of this clone. The rearrangement links TRBV4-2 to TRBJ1-2, with 10 positions matching TRBD1. Per germline, CDR1 LGHNA and CDR2 YNFKEQ. There are 16 residues in the CDR3. J was trimmed by 6 bases and V by 4 bases; bases with no gene match: 11. Here the CDR3 reads CASSPPGQGQEDGYTF. The CDR3 coding sequence is TGTGCCAGCAGCCCCCCGGGACAGGGGCAGGAAGATGGCTACACCTTC.

The CDR3: CASSRDRGPGGYTF. DNA of the CDR3: TGTGCCAGTAGTAGGGACAGGGGGCCCGGTGGCTACACCTTC. The gene calls are TRBV19 and TRBJ1-2; 12 positions agree with TRBD1. CDR1 LNHDA and CDR2 SQIVND come from the germline V gene (reference sequence). There are 14 residues in the CDR3. Unmatched junction bases numbered 4, after V lost 4 bases and J lost 7 bases.

The V and J genes are TRBV2 and TRBJ2-7; 10 nucleotides line up with TRBD1. V shed 6 bases, J shed 5 bases, and the junction held 4 bases outside the gene matches. The CDR3 contains 13 residues. Germline CDR1 SNHLY, CDR2 FYNNEI. DNA of the CDR3: TGTGCCAGCAGCCGGGACAGGGGCCACGAGCAGTACTTC. As protein: CASSRDRGHEQYF.

This sequence joins TRBV28 and TRBJ2-1, with 8 bases fitting TRBD1. Looked up from germline, CDR1 is MDHEN and CDR2 is SYDVKM. The CDR3 runs 15 residues. Unmatched junction bases numbered 5, after V lost 1 base and J lost 6 bases. CDR3: CASSLFGTGLNEQFF. The CDR3 nucleotides read TGTGCCAGCAGTTTATTCGGGACAGGTCTCAATGAGCAGTTCTTC.

The rearrangement links TRBV4-2 to TRBJ2-3; 11 nucleotides line up with TRBD2. This CDR3 is 20 amino acids long. V shed 1 base and J 0 bases; nucleotides not matched to a gene: 12. CDR1 is LGHNA and CDR2 is YNFKEQ in the germline V gene. The CDR3 bases are TGTGCCAGCAGCCAAGTAACTAGCGGGGGAACCTCGACTAGCACAGATACGCAGTATTTT. Residues: CASSQVTSGGTSTSTDTQYF.

This clone was counted once. The rearrangement joins TRBV28 to TRBJ1-5; 10 nucleotides match TRBD1. This CDR3 is built from 16 residues. The V and J ends lost 3 bases and 7 bases, in that order; junction bases with no gene match: 9. CDR1 is MDHEN and CDR2 is SYDVKM in the germline V gene. The CDR3: CASSFGTGDGWQPQHF. DNA for the CDR3: TGTGCCAGCAGTTTCGGGACAGGGGATGGTTGGCAGCCCCAGCATTTT.

The chain recombines TRBV5-1 with TRBJ2-2; D is possibly TRBD1 (5 bases). V was clipped by 4 bases and J by 6 bases, with 13 bases between them. Germline V lookup: CDR1 SGHRS, CDR2 YFSETQ. CDR3 length: 14 residues. The CDR3 coding sequence is TGCGCCAGCAGCCCGACGTTAGGGGCCGGGGAGCTGTTTTTT. Translated: CASSPTLGAGELFF.